One T cell receptor (beta chain) is described in this entry. This record comes from a study of cytomegalovirus exposure and HLA in healthy donors. In germline, CDR1 is LNHDA, CDR2 SQIVND (reference sequence). The J segment lost 8 bases and the V segment lost 5 bases, leaving 10 bases of the junction unmatched. This CDR3 contains 15 residues. The PCR had 60 Vbeta and 13 Jbeta primers. Original methodology: Unique TCR beta chains numbered approximately 80 million in a later analysis, with about 11 million shared. Clones were read by immunoSEQ multiplex PCR, and TCRdb kept only the in-frame ones, dropping some. V, J and clone size derive from that table, while D and trimming were established from the DNA sequence. In the table there are 240,000 or so clones, roughly 87% of which are singletons.

The chain couples TRBV19 to TRBJ1-5, with TRBD1 identical over 9 bases. Material for sequencing was PBMCs. The receptor comes from a woman aged 35 to 49 in good health and CMV-seropositive. The CDR3 coding sequence is TGTGCCAGTAGTCCTGGACAGGGGAGAAAGAAGCCCCAGCATTTT. It encodes CASSPGQGRKKPQHF.